A single sample gave rise to the 14 T cell receptor beta chains below, sequenced in a study of metastatic and nonmetastatic thyroid tumors. All patients were untreated before thyroid surgery. Via MiXCR, TCRdb re-called the PCR reads. The sample holds some 23,000 clones; approximately 30% are singletons and the top ten take about 5%. Sequenced material: tumor tissue. These receptors were obtained from a female donor with papillary thyroid cancer or a benign thyroid nodule (not recorded which). Some clones in this sample may be carry-over from other donors' samples.

This clone was counted at least ten times. V and J are TRBV7-9 and TRBJ2-3; possible D gene TRBD1, 7 bases. Germline-derived CDR1 and CDR2 are SEHNR and FQNEAQ (reference sequence). CDR3 size: 14 residues. The V end lost 8 bases, the J end lost 5 bases, and 17 bases lay between the germline ends. CDR3 region: CASPLPGGGDTQYF. In DNA form, the CDR3 reads TGTGCCAGCCCGTTGCCAGGGGGAGGAGATACGCAGTATTTT.

This clone is medium-sized in the sample. The chain has TRBV6-1 and TRBJ2-1; D gene ambiguous. CDR3 length equals 13 residues. Trimming pared 10 bases from V and 7 bases from J, leaving 17 bases between. Germline V gives CDR1 MNHNS, CDR2 SASEGT. The CDR3 loop is CAIGWVVGNEQFF. CDR3 nucleotides: TGTGCCATCGGGTGGGTGGTTGGGAATGAGCAGTTCTTC.

The count of this clone is one. This chain joins TRBV20-1 and TRBJ1-6; D perhaps matches TRBD1 (5 bases). Trimming left V 7 bases short and J 7 bases short, with 14 bases between. CDR3 length: 13 amino acids. Germline loops: CDR1 DFQATT, CDR2 SNEGSKA (reference sequence). The CDR3 reads CSVARGPNSPLHF. The CDR3 DNA follows: TGCAGTGTTGCCCGGGGCCCCAATTCACCCCTCCACTTT.

This clone was observed many times. This chain uses TRBV18 with TRBJ1-2; the D gene is possibly TRBD1 (5 bases). V shed 0 bases and J shed 2 bases, with 7 bases lying between them. CDR1 and CDR2 from the germline V gene are KGHSH and LQKENI. CDR3 size: 14 residues. DNA of the CDR3: TGTGCCAGCTCACCACCGGGGGGGAACTATGGCTACACCTTC. This encodes CASSPPGGNYGYTF.

Concerning this clone itself: Possible read error: a much larger clone is one base away. The chain links TRBV2 to TRBJ2-5; a weak D match, TRBD2 (6 bases). CDR3 length: 14 residues. The V end was cut by 1 base, the J end by 6 bases, with 12 bases between. Per the germline V gene, CDR1 is SNHLY and CDR2 is FYNNEI. The DNA of the CDR3 is TGTGCCAGCAGTGAAGTTCTAGCGTGGAAGACCCAGTACTTC. Translation: CASSEVLAWKTQYF.

The sample holds many counts of this clone. The chain links TRBV12-3 or TRBV12-4 to TRBJ2-5; a possible D gene is TRBD2 (5 bases). This CDR3 spans 14 amino acids. V was pared by 1 base and J by 1 base, with 7 bases between. The CDR3 coding sequence is TGTGCCAGCAGTTTAGGTGCGGGCCAAGAGACCCAGTACTTC. Its protein product is CASSLGAGQETQYF.

As for this clone: One end of the junction is discordant with germline, which a read error may explain. The V call is TRBV7-3, the J call TRBJ2-7; D tentatively reads TRBD1 or TRBD2 (6 bases each). Germline CDR1 reads SGHTA; CDR2 reads FQGTGA. This CDR3 contains 16 residues. Here the CDR3 reads CAISLMGWGAVDEQYF. DNA for the CDR3: TGTGCCATCAGCTTAATGGGCTGGGGGGCAGTAGACGAGCAGTACTTC.

The rearrangement links TRBV6-1 to TRBJ1-2, with a possible D match to TRBD1 (5 bases). Germline values: CDR1 MNHNS, CDR2 SASEGT. Between the trimmed V and J ends, which lost 6 bases and 8 bases, there was a span of 16 bases. CDR3 length: 13 amino acids. The CDR3 here is CASSATGLGGYTF. The CDR3 DNA follows: TGTGCCAGCAGCGCTACAGGTTTGGGCGGCTACACCTTC.

This clone was detected ten times or more. This rearrangement joins TRBV30 to TRBJ1-1; 7 bases are shared with TRBD1. With 1 base clipped from V and 4 bases from J, the junction kept 3 bases outside the gene matches. This CDR3 is 13 amino acids long. The germline V gene has CDR1 GTSNPN and CDR2 SVGIG (reference sequence). The CDR3 region is CAWSGTGATEAFF. The CDR3 DNA reads TGTGCCTGGAGTGGTACAGGGGCCACTGAAGCTTTCTTT.

A word on this clone: Given a much more abundant clone one base away, this may be a read error. V gene TRBV29-1 combines with J gene TRBJ1-1, with D perhaps matching TRBD1 (6 bases). The CDR3 is made up of 14 amino acids. Germline CDR1 is SQVTM and CDR2 is ANQGSEA. V was trimmed by 7 bases and J by 3 bases, leaving 18 bases between them. CDR3: CSALRGGEDTEAFF. The CDR3 DNA is TGCAGCGCCCTAAGGGGGGGGGAGGACACTGAAGCTTTCTTT.

By proportion, this clone is medium-sized. The rearrangement links TRBV5-6 to TRBJ1-6; D might be TRBD1 (5 bases). Germline V CDR1 and CDR2: SGHDT, YYEEEE. Deletions cut 3 bases from V and 4 bases from J, with 14 bases between. The CDR3 has 16 residues. The CDR3 protein is CASSSTSGGYNSPLHF. The CDR3, as DNA: TGTGCCAGCAGCTCGACATCGGGGGGATATAATTCACCCCTCCACTTT.

The V gene is TRBV19, the J gene TRBJ2-2; D might be TRBD1 (5 bases). Trimming removed 7 bases at V and 5 bases at J, with 17 bases between. The CDR3 extends over 15 amino acids. Germline V lookup: CDR1 LNHDA, CDR2 SQIVND (reference sequence). The CDR3 loop reads CASKQAQKNTGELFF. CDR3 DNA: TGTGCCAGTAAACAGGCTCAGAAGAATACCGGGGAGCTGTTTTTT.

Many counts were recorded for this clone. The CDR3 sequence is CASSSIRGNYGYTF. CDR3 in DNA: TGTGCCAGCAGCTCCATACGGGGTAACTATGGCTACACCTTC. The chain is built from TRBV7-8 and TRBJ1-2; D is unclear. Per germline, CDR1 SGHVS and CDR2 FQNEAQ. The CDR3 runs to 14 residues. Trimming took off 4 bases at V and 1 base at J, with 10 bases between the two ends.

This clone has a count of ten or more. A clone one base away is much larger, so this may be a read error. The conserved phenylalanine or tryptophan is not found at the CDR3 terminus, so this likely reflects a read error. This chain links TRBV13 with TRBJ2-7, with D unclear. The CDR3 is 14 residues long. Germline V lookup: CDR1 PRHDT, CDR2 FYEKMQ (reference sequence). Trimming took off 0 bases at V and 1 base at J, with 7 bases between the two ends. CDR3 nucleotides: TGTGCCAGCAGCTTAGGGGACCGGTCCTACGAGCAGTACTCC. It translates to CASSLGDRSYEQYS.